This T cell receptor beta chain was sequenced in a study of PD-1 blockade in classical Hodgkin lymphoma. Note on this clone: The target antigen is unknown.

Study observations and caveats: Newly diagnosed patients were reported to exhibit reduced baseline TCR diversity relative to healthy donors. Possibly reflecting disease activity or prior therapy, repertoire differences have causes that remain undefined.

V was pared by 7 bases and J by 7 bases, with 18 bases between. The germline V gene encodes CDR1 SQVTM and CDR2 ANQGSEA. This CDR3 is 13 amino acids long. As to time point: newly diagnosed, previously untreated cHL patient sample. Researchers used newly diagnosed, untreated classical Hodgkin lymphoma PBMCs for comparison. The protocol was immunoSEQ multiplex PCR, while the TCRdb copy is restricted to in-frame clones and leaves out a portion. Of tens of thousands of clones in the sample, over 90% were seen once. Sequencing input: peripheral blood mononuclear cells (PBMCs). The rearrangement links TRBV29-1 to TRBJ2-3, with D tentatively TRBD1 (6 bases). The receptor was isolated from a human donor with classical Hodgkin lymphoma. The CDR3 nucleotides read TGCAGCGCGGGGCTGCACAGGGTAAATACGCAGTATTTT. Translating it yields CSAGLHRVNTQYF.